This entry describes one T cell receptor beta chain. This clone's antigen is unknown. No base qualities exist here, and no much larger clone lies one base off it. The sample's treatment or condition label, decoded: live attenuated yellow fever vaccine strain. At every blood-draw timepoint, two biological replicates of bulk PBMCs were collected. A standard Ficoll-Paque protocol was used to isolate PBMCs from peripheral blood. TriZol was used to extract RNA from bulk PBMCs, CD4 and CD8 fractions, and dextramer-positive and dextramer-negative fractions. TCR cDNA was made using 5'RACE template switching, a step that added a universal primer site and unique molecular identifiers. Priming for cDNA synthesis came from both the TCR alpha and TCR beta constant segments. Two PCR steps were used to amplify libraries, with sample barcodes and sequencing adapters being added in the second step. Sequencing of the libraries was done on either Illumina HiSeq 2500 (2x100 bp) or NovaSeq (2x150 bp). In the paper's pipeline: Reads were demultiplexed and collapsed into UMI consensus sequences with MIGEC, and V(D)J alignment was performed with MiXCR. Using edgeR on replicate PBMC samples, clonotypes were called vaccine-responding if FDR was below 0.01 and the log2 fold change was above 5 up to day 15. CD4 or CD8 identity was assigned to each bulk clonotype according to whether the clonotype was present at higher abundance in the sequenced CD4 repertoire or the sequenced CD8 repertoire. The public sequencing data were trimmed at Q25 with fastp and processed into clonotypes with MiXCR by TCRdb, which kept only in-frame beta chains. Identical CDR3 proteins give one entry, which carries the most common genes and DNA. The V and J calls were determined by TCRdb, not by the authors. For this sample the table gives 550,000 or so distinct CDR3 sequences, of which about 19% were detected only once. Of the sample, roughly an eighth is held by the ten largest clones.

The record originates from a study of T cells after yellow fever vaccination (dated by TCRdb to the late 2010s). Some background on the complete study: The SMART-Seq v4 Ultra Low Input RNA kit was used to prepare libraries from fractions with low cell numbers. Blood was collected at multiple timepoints before and after primary and secondary immunization, and bulk PBMC replicates and cell subsets were isolated. To track T-cell clones before and after primary and booster YFV17D yellow fever vaccination, bulk TCR alpha and beta repertoires were sequenced longitudinally. Two healthy male donors, one aged 18 to 30 and one aged 30 to 40 years, made up the cohort. Beyond this particular receptor, the publication reports: After the booster, most clones that had expanded after primary vaccination were detected again (about 95% of CD4 and under 90% of CD8), suggesting broad maintenance of memory. The secondary T-cell response was weaker than the primary response but faster, peaking on day 5 instead of day 15. A small share of clonotypes occurred in both CD4 and CD8 compartments, likely arising from convergent recombination. Because abundant contaminating clonotypes from the bulk population could be contained in FACS-sorted repertoires, computational filtering was required. Because only a couple of donors were included in the study, the extent to which the findings can be generalized is limited.

V was cut back by 5 bases and J by 4 bases, leaving a gap of 6 bases between them. The germline V gene encodes CDR1 MNHEY and CDR2 SVGAGI. There are 12 amino acids in the CDR3, from cysteine to phenylalanine inclusive. The retained sequence is limited to the CDR3, 36 bases, with the frame set at the first base. The chain couples TRBV6-5 to TRBJ1-3; the D gene remains uncertain. The source was PBMCs, collected 15 days after the yellow fever booster vaccination. This TCR derives from a young man who received the YFV17D yellow fever vaccine. Here the CDR3 is given as CASSRLGNTIYF. The DNA sequence is as follows: TGTGCCAGCAGTCGCCTCGGAAACACCATATATTTT.